This passage covers 32 T cell receptor beta chains from one sample sequenced in a study of T cell responses to AZD1222 COVID-19 vaccine. Data came from immunoSEQ multiplex PCR; TCRdb stores just in-frame clones and leaves some out. The sample lists 150,000 to 200,000 clones; over 80% were seen once. The sample in question was peripheral blood, obtained on day 0 of AZD1222 vaccination. Receptors were obtained from an adult in good health.

As DNA, the CDR3 is TGTGCCAGCAGCTACACGGGCTATGGCTACACCTTC. It translates to CASSYTGYGYTF. The chain links TRBV11-2 to TRBJ1-2, with D uncertain. CDR3 size: 12 residues. Looked up from germline, CDR1 is SGHAT and CDR2 is FQNNGV. V was cut by 4 bases and J by 4 bases, with 7 bases left in between.

In DNA form, the CDR3 reads TGTGCCAGCAGTTCTCACTCAGGAGTCCACGAGCAGTACTTC. Protein sequence: CASSSHSGVHEQYF. This chain links TRBV27 with TRBJ2-7; D remains ambiguous. The germline V and J ends were trimmed by 4 bases and 5 bases, with 15 bases remaining between them. This CDR3 spans 14 amino acids. Looked up from germline, CDR1 is MNHEY and CDR2 is SMNVEV (reference sequence).

The J gene is TRBJ1-1, the V gene TRBV28; 9 bases line up with TRBD1. V trimming: 4 bases; J trimming: 5 bases; junction bases outside the gene matches: 8. The CDR3 contains 15 residues. CDR1 and CDR2 from the germline V gene are MDHEN and SYDVKM. This CDR3 reads CASSSQGAGETEAFF. The DNA for the CDR3 is TGTGCCAGCAGTTCACAGGGGGCCGGAGAAACTGAAGCTTTCTTT.

J is TRBJ1-1 and V is TRBV7-3; no firm D call. This CDR3 has 14 amino acids. Trimming stripped 1 base from V and 1 base from J, with 7 bases between. In germline, CDR1 is SGHTA, CDR2 FQGTGA. The CDR3 region has the DNA TGTGCCAGCAGCTTAAAGCACGGGAACACTGAAGCTTTCTTT. Its translation is CASSLKHGNTEAFF.

This clone is a singleton in its sample. J is TRBJ1-5 and V is TRBV19; D is ambiguous. CDR3 length equals 14 residues. Germline values: CDR1 LNHDA, CDR2 SQIVND (reference sequence). V gave up 3 bases and J gave up 3 bases, with 9 bases separating them. The CDR3 spells CASSIMSYNQPQHF. CDR3 bases: TGTGCCAGTAGTATTATGAGCTACAATCAGCCCCAGCATTTT.

CDR3 in DNA: TGTGCCAGCAGCTTAGCGGGGGGGAACTATGGCTACACCTTC. Translating gives CASSLAGGNYGYTF. The chain links TRBV7-2 to TRBJ1-2, with a weak D call TRBD1 (5 bases). The CDR3 covers 14 residues. The germline V and J ends were trimmed by 0 bases and 2 bases, with 7 bases remaining between them. Germline-derived CDR1 and CDR2 are SGHTA and FQGNSA.

The V call is TRBV6-2 or TRBV6-3, the J call TRBJ1-5; perhaps TRBD1 as D (5 bases). The CDR3 loop spans 16 amino acids. Trimming cost V 0 bases and J 7 bases, with 16 bases left between them. Germline CDR1 and CDR2: MNHEY and SVGEGT. CDR3 sequence reads: CASSYSGGLVGQPQHF. DNA of the CDR3: TGTGCCAGCAGTTACTCGGGGGGACTTGTTGGACAGCCCCAGCATTTT.

The chain links TRBV6-4 to TRBJ2-1; TRBD2 matches 11 bases. This CDR3 region has 16 residues. Germline CDR1 MRHNA, CDR2 SNTAGT. The V segment lost 5 bases and the J segment 8 bases; nucleotides outside the gene matches: 11. The DNA of the CDR3 is TGTGCCAGCAGTAAAGAAACTAGCGGGGGACGTGATGAGCAGTTCTTC. It translates to CASSKETSGGRDEQFF.

V gene TRBV6-5 combines with J gene TRBJ1-3, with a tentative D call TRBD1 (5 bases). Per germline, CDR1 MNHEY and CDR2 SVGAGI. The V end was cut by 6 bases, the J end by 3 bases, with 15 bases between. The CDR3 covers 15 residues. The CDR3 reads CASRNPGDLGNTIYF. In DNA, the CDR3 is TGTGCCAGCAGAAACCCCGGGGACCTTGGAAACACCATATATTTT.

This chain links TRBV10-1 with TRBJ1-2; no clear D gene. The CDR3 loop spans 12 amino acids. Trimming pared 11 bases from V and 8 bases from J, leaving 18 bases between. Germline CDR1 is WNHNN and CDR2 is SYGVQD (reference sequence). The CDR3 sequence is CAAGSFRWGYTF. In DNA, the CDR3 is TGCGCCGCCGGGTCGTTCAGATGGGGCTACACCTTC.

This chain connects TRBV4-2 to TRBJ1-5; D remains ambiguous. Germline assignment: CDR1 LGHNA and CDR2 YNFKEQ. Trimming stripped 3 bases from V and 0 bases from J, with 9 bases between. This CDR3 has 15 amino acids. CDR3 sequence reads: CASSQLVYSNQPQHF. The CDR3 bases are TGTGCCAGCAGCCAGTTGGTATATAGCAATCAGCCCCAGCATTTT.

This chain joins TRBV11-2 and TRBJ1-1; D is ambiguous. The CDR3 loop spans 15 amino acids. Germline CDR1 reads SGHAT; CDR2 reads FQNNGV. Trimming stripped 8 bases from V and 4 bases from J, with 20 bases between. This CDR3 is CASDDGVGSFTEAFF. CDR3 coding DNA: TGTGCCAGCGACGATGGGGTGGGTTCATTCACTGAAGCTTTCTTT.

This clone was detected once. The gene calls are TRBV29-1 and TRBJ2-1, with D possibly being TRBD2 (6 bases). There are 15 residues in the CDR3. The germline V and J ends were trimmed by 6 bases and 2 bases, with 17 bases remaining between them. Germline V gene lookup returns CDR1 SQVTM and CDR2 ANQGSEA. CDR3 region: CSVGKRGITYNEQFF. The CDR3 region has the DNA TGCAGCGTCGGAAAACGGGGGATAACCTACAATGAGCAGTTCTTC.

V usage is TRBV6-5 and J usage is TRBJ1-3, with 7 nucleotides matching TRBD1. The CDR3 is 14 residues long. Germline V gene data show CDR1 as MNHEY and CDR2 as SVGAGI. With V trimmed by 5 bases and J by 3 bases, 4 bases remained unmatched. Here the CDR3 reads CASSLDRVGNTIYF. The CDR3 DNA follows: TGTGCCAGCAGTCTCGACAGGGTTGGAAACACCATATATTTT.

V usage is TRBV4-2 and J usage is TRBJ2-3; D assignment may be TRBD1 or TRBD2 (5 bases each). This CDR3 is built from 14 residues. V was pared by 10 bases and J by 3 bases, with 17 bases between. CDR1 and CDR2 from the germline V gene are LGHNA and YNFKEQ. The CDR3 reads CATRDPEATDTQYF. The CDR3 DNA sequence: TGTGCCACACGGGACCCGGAGGCTACAGATACGCAGTATTTT.

The genes are TRBV28 and TRBJ1-5; D unclear. V lost 7 bases to trimming and J lost 0 bases, with 16 bases between them. There are 16 residues in the CDR3. Germline assignment: CDR1 MDHEN and CDR2 SYDVKM. For the CDR3, the DNA is TGTGCCAGCAAGGGCTGGAGAGGGAATAGCAATCAGCCCCAGCATTTT. This translates into CASKGWRGNSNQPQHF.

This chain joins TRBV28 and TRBJ1-2, with 9 bases aligning to TRBD1. J lost 7 bases, V lost 5 bases, and 2 bases had no gene match. Germline values: CDR1 MDHEN, CDR2 SYDVKM. CDR3 length: 12 residues. Here the CDR3 DNA reads TGTGCCAGCAGTAGGACAGGGGTTGGCTACACCTTC. Translated: CASSRTGVGYTF.

The chain carries TRBV11-1 and TRBJ2-2; TRBD2 matches at 11 bases. The CDR3 covers 16 residues. The germline gives CDR1 SGHAT, CDR2 FQDESV (reference sequence). V gave up 5 bases and J gave up 1 base; unmatched junction bases: 3. CDR3 sequence (DNA): TGTGCCAGCAGCGAACTAGCGGGGGTGAACACCGGGGAGCTGTTTTTT. Its protein product is CASSELAGVNTGELFF.

This chain uses TRBV4-2 with TRBJ2-2, with D perhaps matching TRBD1 or TRBD2 (5 bases each). V dropped 4 bases and J dropped 2 bases, with 17 bases sitting between them. From germline, CDR1 is LGHNA and CDR2 YNFKEQ. The CDR3 totals 17 residues. CDR3 loop: CASSLQGRWTNTGELFF. The CDR3 DNA follows: TGTGCCAGCAGCCTCCAGGGACGTTGGACCAACACCGGGGAGCTGTTTTTT.

This chain connects TRBV18 to TRBJ2-1; 15 nucleotides line up with TRBD2. Germline V gene data show CDR1 as KGHSH and CDR2 as LQKENI. The CDR3 is 20 residues long. With V trimmed by 6 bases and J by 1 base, 13 bases remained unmatched. DNA of the CDR3: TGTGCCAGCTCGCCCCCGGGACTAGCGGGAGGATATAGGTCCTACAATGAGCAGTTCTTC. Amino acid sequence: CASSPPGLAGGYRSYNEQFF. Supplemented by reference TRBV18 and TRBJ2-1, the full variable domain reads NAGVMQNPRHLVRRRGQEARLRCSPMKGHSHVYWYRQLPEEGLKFMVYLQKENIIDESGMPKERFSAEFPKEGPSILRIQQVVRGDSAAYFCASSPPGLAGGYRSYNEQFFGPGTRLTVL.

The chain links TRBV5-8 to TRBJ1-6, with D perhaps matching TRBD1 (6 bases). Trimming stripped 6 bases from V and 9 bases from J, with 13 bases between. The CDR3 consists of 13 residues. In germline, CDR1 is SGHTS, CDR2 YDEGEE. The CDR3 sequence: CASTLQGGSPLHF. CDR3 DNA: TGTGCCAGCACCCTTCAAGGGGGTTCACCCCTCCACTTT. Based on the CDR3 plus reference TRBV5-8 and TRBJ1-6, the full variable domain is EAGVTQSPTHLIKTRGQQATLRCSPISGHTSVYWYQQALGLGLQFLLWYDEGEERNRGNFPPRFSGRQFPNYSSELNVNALELEDSALYLCASTLQGGSPLHFGNGTRLTVT.

The CDR3 DNA reads as TGTGCCAGCAGTCTCCGGGGCATATCTAATGAAAAACTGTTTTTT. As protein: CASSLRGISNEKLFF. The rearrangement uses TRBV28 and TRBJ1-4; a possible D gene is TRBD1 (5 bases). Germline V gene sequence: CDR1 MDHEN, CDR2 SYDVKM. The length of the CDR3 is 15 residues. Trimming stripped 5 bases from V and 3 bases from J, with 13 bases between.

The genes are TRBV4-1 and TRBJ1-2; D is unresolved. This CDR3 is built from 14 residues. Germline V gene data show CDR1 as MGHRA and CDR2 as YSYEKL. The V and J ends lost 2 bases and 7 bases respectively, with 14 bases between them. CDR3 sequence (DNA): TGCGCCAGCAGCCAATCGAACTCATACAGTGGCTACACCTTC. Its protein product is CASSQSNSYSGYTF.

With regard to this clone: Distinct nucleotide sequences in the sample also encode this CDR3. The J gene is TRBJ2-7, the V gene TRBV18; D unresolved. The CDR3 runs to 13 residues. Germline V gives CDR1 KGHSH, CDR2 LQKENI. V was shortened by 6 bases and J by 0 bases, with 9 bases between the two germline ends. CDR3 in amino acids: CASSPPSSYEQYF. The CDR3 nucleotides read TGTGCCAGCTCGCCCCCAAGCTCCTACGAGCAGTACTTC.

The CDR3 nucleotides read TGCGCCAGCAGCCTGCTGGCTGAGGGCGAGCAGTTCTTC. Its translation is CASSLLAEGEQFF. This chain links TRBV5-1 with TRBJ2-1; the D gene is possibly TRBD2 (5 bases). The CDR3 length is 13 residues. Trimming shortened V by 4 bases and J by 10 bases, and 15 bases separated the two germline ends. Germline CDR1 SGHRS, CDR2 YFSETQ.

This chain links TRBV5-1 with TRBJ1-4; 8 bases agree with TRBD1. V lost 4 bases and J lost 8; bases outside the gene matches: 7. This CDR3 is built from 14 residues. Germline V gene sequence: CDR1 SGHRS, CDR2 YFSETQ. CDR3 DNA: TGCGCCAGCAGCCCCGGACAGGGAGGGGAAAAACTGTTTTTT. Translated: CASSPGQGGEKLFF.

V usage is TRBV5-5 and J usage is TRBJ2-7, with TRBD2 as a possible D gene (6 bases). The CDR3 loop spans 14 amino acids. Germline V CDR1 and CDR2: SGHKS, YYEKEE (reference sequence). V was clipped by 0 bases and J by 0 bases, with 7 bases between them. CDR3 sequence: CASSLGTTSYEQYF. The CDR3 DNA reads TGTGCCAGCAGCTTGGGGACTACCTCCTACGAGCAGTACTTC.

This clone has only one observation. The rearrangement links TRBV28 to TRBJ1-4; tentatively, D is TRBD1 (5 bases). V dropped 2 bases and J dropped 8 bases, with 15 bases sitting between them. CDR1 is MDHEN and CDR2 is SYDVKM in the germline V gene. CDR3 length: 15 amino acids. CDR3 protein: CASSLGGGWGEKLFF. In DNA, the CDR3 is TGTGCCAGCAGTTTAGGGGGGGGATGGGGAGAAAAACTGTTTTTT.

The CDR3 DNA reads as TGTGCCAGCAGCTTAGGACAGGGGGTCATTGATGGCTACACCTTC. Amino acid sequence: CASSLGQGVIDGYTF. V and J are TRBV5-6 and TRBJ1-2, with TRBD1 matching over 10 bases. This CDR3 is built from 15 residues. Germline assignment: CDR1 SGHDT and CDR2 YYEEEE. Trimming cost V 2 bases and J 6 bases; bases outside gene matches: 7.

The chain combines TRBV5-1 with TRBJ1-5; D is unclear. The CDR3 is 14 residues long. Between the trimmed V and J ends, which lost 2 bases and 1 base, there was a span of 7 bases. Germline CDR1 reads SGHRS; CDR2 reads YFSETQ. In DNA, the CDR3 is TGCGCCAGCAGCTTCGGACGGAGCAATCAGCCCCAGCATTTT. The encoded protein is CASSFGRSNQPQHF.

In this sample, this clone turned up a few times. This chain connects TRBV30 to TRBJ1-2, with D perhaps TRBD1 (6 bases). The germline V gene has CDR1 GTSNPN and CDR2 SVGIG (reference sequence). The CDR3 runs to 15 residues. Trimming pared 5 bases from V and 3 bases from J, leaving 19 bases between. DNA for the CDR3: TGTGCCTGGTGTGCCCGGGACACCCGCGACTATGGCTACACCTTC. Its protein product is CAWCARDTRDYGYTF.

This sequence joins TRBV27 and TRBJ1-2; D is unclear. The V end was cut by 5 bases, the J end by 0 bases, with 10 bases between. Germline CDR1 is MNHEY and CDR2 is SMNVEV (reference sequence). CDR3 length: 14 residues. The chain's CDR3 is CASSLGRANYGYTF. The CDR3 coding sequence is TGTGCCAGCAGTCTAGGACGGGCTAACTATGGCTACACCTTC.